The sequence of this T cell receptor beta chain was determined in a study of cytomegalovirus exposure and HLA in healthy donors. The CDR3 extends over 15 amino acids. J was trimmed by 4 bases and V by 6 bases; bases with no gene match: 9. The germline V gene has CDR1 MNHEY and CDR2 SVGAGI. PCR primers comprised 60 Vbeta and 13 Jbeta primers. Here immunoSEQ multiplex PCR was the method, and the copy in TCRdb shows in-frame clones only, minus some. The data hold about 220,000 clones, with approximately 83% observed a single time. Material for sequencing was PBMCs. The chain links TRBV6-5 to TRBJ2-1, with TRBD2 matching over 7 bases. The TCR comes from a boy aged 2-15 years in good health and CMV-seronegative. CDR3 sequence reads: CASSLSGGSYNEQFF. The CDR3 DNA sequence: TGTGCCAGCAGCCTTAGCGGCGGGAGTTACAATGAGCAGTTCTTC.